This TCR beta chain originates from a study of blood T cell repertoires in COVID-19. This CDR3 contains 15 residues. The germline CDR1 and CDR2 sequences are SGHKS and YYEKEE (reference sequence). Trimming cost V 0 bases and J 2 bases; bases outside gene matches: 1. Assay used: immunoSEQ multiplex PCR; TCRdb lists only in-frame clones, some missing. The data contain some 180,000 clones, around nine tenths of them singletons. The genes are TRBV5-5 and TRBJ1-4; 7 nucleotides match TRBD1. Sequenced sample: peripheral blood. The clonotype originates from a man aged 45-60 years with COVID-19, enrolled during active disease. The CDR3 sequence is CASSLVGQTNEKLFF. Written as DNA, the CDR3 is TGTGCCAGCAGCTTGGTGGGACAGACTAATGAAAAACTGTTTTTT.